The 13 T cell receptor beta chains in this list originate from one sample, sequenced in a study of Graves' ophthalmopathy and Graves' hyperthyroidism. Using RNA transcripts, the TCR beta CDR3 regions were amplified. RT-PCR with HTBI primers came first, then second-round multiplex PCR. Via MiXCR, TCRdb re-called the multiplex PCR reads, giving one row per CDR3 protein. The table has around 1.1 million distinct CDR3 sequences, 35% to 40% seen once. Sequencing input: peripheral blood or thyroid tissue (not recorded which). Receptors were obtained from an adult man with Graves' hyperthyroidism.

In this sample, this clonotype turned up many times. The rearrangement uses TRBV29-1 and TRBJ2-7; D is ambiguous. Germline V gives CDR1 SQVTM, CDR2 ANQGSEA. The CDR3 is 11 amino acids. V was pared by 1 base and J by 4 bases, with 5 bases between. CDR3 sequence: CSVEGVYEQYF. The DNA of the CDR3 is TGCAGCGTTGAAGGCGTTTACGAGCAGTACTTC.

This chain uses TRBV2 with TRBJ1-1; D is unresolved. CDR1 is SNHLY, CDR2 FYNNEI, per germline. The CDR3 sequence is 12 residues long. V shed 1 base and J shed 5 bases, with 5 bases lying between them. The CDR3 DNA sequence: TGTGCCAGCAGTGAAGTGCCTACTGAAGCTTTCTTT. This codes for CASSEVPTEAFF.

There are many counts of this clonotype. V is TRBV19 and J is TRBJ1-5; no clear D gene. CDR1 is LNHDA, CDR2 SQIVND, per germline (reference sequence). This CDR3 has 13 residues. With 9 bases removed from V and 2 bases from J, the gap between germline ends came to 11 bases. The CDR3 reads CASPMWCNQPQHF. The CDR3 DNA is TGTGCCAGCCCAATGTGGTGCAATCAGCCCCAGCATTTT.

As to this clonotype: A much more abundant neighbour one base away suggests this may be a read error. CDR3 DNA sequence: TGTGCCAGCAGCTCCTGGACCCCTAGCACCGGGGAGCTGTTTTTT. Protein product: CASSSWTPSTGELFF. The V and J genes are TRBV11-2 and TRBJ2-2; D remains ambiguous. The CDR3 has 15 amino acids. Germline V lookup: CDR1 SGHAT, CDR2 FQNNGV. Trimming shortened V by 4 bases and J by 4 bases, and 13 bases separated the two germline ends. Combining the CDR3 with reference TRBV11-2 and TRBJ2-2 gives the whole variable domain EAGVAQSPRYKIIEKRQSVAFWCNPISGHATLYWYQQILGQGPKLLIQFQNNGVVDDSQLPKDRFSAERLKGVDSTLKIQPAKLEDSAVYLCASSSWTPSTGELFFGEGSRLTVL.

V usage is TRBV20-1 and J usage is TRBJ2-7; D not resolved. This CDR3 has 9 amino acids. Trimming left V 5 bases short and J 9 bases short, with 8 bases between. Germline V gene sequence: CDR1 DFQATT, CDR2 SNEGSKA (reference sequence). The CDR3 protein is CSAGRVQYF. The CDR3 DNA reads TGCAGTGCTGGCAGAGTGCAGTACTTC.

In this sample, this clonotype turned up a few times. CDR3 in amino acids: CASRARVGGTERETQYF. CDR3 DNA sequence: TGTGCCAGCCGGGCTAGGGTTGGCGGGACAGAAAGAGAGACCCAGTACTTC. The rearrangement links TRBV3-1 to TRBJ2-5, with D perhaps matching TRBD1 (7 bases). V was trimmed by 8 bases and J by 4 bases, leaving 26 bases between them. Germline assignment: CDR1 LGHDT and CDR2 YNNKEL (reference sequence). This CDR3 contains 17 residues.

This clonotype was recorded many times. The chain links TRBV5-6 to TRBJ2-7, with D tentatively TRBD1 (6 bases). This CDR3 has 15 amino acids. The V gene lost 1 base and the J gene lost 1 base, with 12 bases spanning the gap. Per germline, CDR1 SGHDT and CDR2 YYEEEE. This CDR3 reads CASSLLTGDSYEQYF. In DNA, the CDR3 is TGTGCCAGCAGCTTGCTGACAGGCGATTCCTACGAGCAGTACTTC. Based on the CDR3 plus reference TRBV5-6 and TRBJ2-7, the full variable domain is DAGVTQSPTHLIKTRGQQVTLRCSPKSGHDTVSWYQQALGQGPQFIFQYYEEEERQRGNFPDRFSGHQFPNYSSELNVNALLLGDSALYLCASSLLTGDSYEQYFGPGTRLTVT.

As for this clonotype: This may be a read error, as it is one base from a much larger clone. V is TRBV20-1 and J is TRBJ2-7; D is possibly TRBD1 or TRBD2 (6 bases each). The germline V and J ends were trimmed by 4 bases and 5 bases, with 9 bases remaining between them. Germline CDR1 is DFQATT and CDR2 is SNEGSKA (reference sequence). The CDR3 runs 11 residues. The DNA for the CDR3 is TGCAGTGCTAATGGGGGGCACGAGCAGTACTTC. This translates into CSANGGHEQYF.

The chain uses TRBV10-3 and TRBJ1-4; the D is unclear. The CDR3 loop spans 13 amino acids. CDR1 and CDR2 from the germline V gene are ENHRY and SYGVKD. V lost 5 bases and J 6 bases, leaving 10 bases between the germline ends. CDR3 region: CAISTGEDEKLFF. The CDR3 region has the DNA TGTGCCATCAGTACCGGGGAGGATGAAAAACTGTTTTTT.

This clonotype was observed many times. The CDR3 DNA is TGCGCCAGCAGCCATCCACAGGGGAGTACAGAGACCCAGTACTTC. It translates to CASSHPQGSTETQYF. The chain carries TRBV4-1 and TRBJ2-5; 7 bases line up with TRBD1. The V gene's germline CDR1 is MGHRA and CDR2 YSYEKL. V trimming: 3 bases; J trimming: 4 bases; junction bases outside the gene matches: 8. The length of the CDR3 is 15 residues.

This clonotype has at least ten counts. This chain links TRBV29-1 with TRBJ2-7, with TRBD1 matching over 10 bases. The germline V gene encodes CDR1 SQVTM and CDR2 ANQGSEA. The CDR3 spans 16 residues. V was pared by 1 base and J by 0 bases, with 6 bases of the junction left unmatched. CDR3 loop: CSVEGLRDRGSYEQYF. The DNA for the CDR3 is TGCAGCGTTGAAGGGCTCCGGGACAGGGGCTCCTACGAGCAGTACTTC.

This clonotype was seen ten or more times. This chain links TRBV7-9 with TRBJ1-5; 7 bases are a match to TRBD1. CDR3 length: 14 amino acids. The V and J ends lost 5 bases and 6 bases, in that order; junction bases with no gene match: 7. Germline CDR1 SEHNR, CDR2 FQNEAQ (reference sequence). In nucleotides, the CDR3 is TGTGCCAGCAGCCCAACAGGGGCGGGTCAGCCCCAGCATTTT. Translation gives CASSPTGAGQPQHF.

V gene TRBV20-1 combines with J gene TRBJ2-7, with 16 nucleotides matching TRBD2. This CDR3 contains 16 residues. V shed 5 bases and J 7 bases; nucleotides not matched to a gene: 11. CDR1 DFQATT and CDR2 SNEGSKA come from the germline V gene (reference sequence). The CDR3: CSASTGTSGRAIEQYF. The CDR3, as DNA: TGCAGTGCTTCTACCGGGACTAGCGGGAGGGCCATAGAGCAGTACTTC.